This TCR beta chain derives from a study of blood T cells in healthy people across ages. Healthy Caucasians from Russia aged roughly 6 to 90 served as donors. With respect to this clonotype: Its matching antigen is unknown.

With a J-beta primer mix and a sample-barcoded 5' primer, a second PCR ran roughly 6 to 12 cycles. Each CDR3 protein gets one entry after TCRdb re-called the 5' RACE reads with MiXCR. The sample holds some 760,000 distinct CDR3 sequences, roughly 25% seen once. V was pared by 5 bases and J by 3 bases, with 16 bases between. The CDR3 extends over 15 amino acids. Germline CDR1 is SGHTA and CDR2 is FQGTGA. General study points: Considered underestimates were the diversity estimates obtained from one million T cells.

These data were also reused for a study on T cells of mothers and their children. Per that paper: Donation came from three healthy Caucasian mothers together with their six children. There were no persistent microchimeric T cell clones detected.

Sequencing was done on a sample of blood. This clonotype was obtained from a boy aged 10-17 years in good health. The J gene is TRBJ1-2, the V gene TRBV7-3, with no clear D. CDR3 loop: CASSPTGEAHYGYTF. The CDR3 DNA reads TGTGCCAGCAGCCCGACCGGGGAGGCCCACTATGGCTACACCTTC.